This T cell receptor beta chain was sequenced for a study of regulatory T cells in long-lasting Graves disease. Regarding time point: persistent/refractory GD, antithyroid drugs over 5 years with positive TRAb. Isolated PBMC RNA provided the starting material for the TCR library. Broader study findings: The number of shared public clonotypes was higher in persistent patients (2,741) than new patients (approximately 1,000).

This clonotype occurred many times. Its matching antigen is unknown. Construction of the TCR beta libraries employed iRepertoire HTBI primers in conjunction with Arm-PCR of CDR3 regions. MiXCR, applied by TCRdb to the multiplex PCR reads, yields one record per CDR3 protein. The profile shows roughly 450,000 distinct CDR3 sequences, 20% to 25% of them singletons. The source was peripheral blood mononuclear cells (PBMCs), collected when the disease was refractory, from a patient treated with antithyroid drugs. This receptor was taken from a female donor with Graves disease.

CDR3 in amino acids: CASSPSRGRLGGDGYTF. Here the CDR3 DNA reads TGTGCCAGCAGCCCCTCCAGGGGGCGCTTGGGGGGAGATGGCTACACCTTC. The rearrangement joins TRBV7-2 to TRBJ1-2; 8 bases line up with TRBD1. The CDR3 has 17 residues. CDR1 is SGHTA and CDR2 is FQGNSA in the germline V gene. V dropped 5 bases and J dropped 6; count of bases not matched to a gene: 17.